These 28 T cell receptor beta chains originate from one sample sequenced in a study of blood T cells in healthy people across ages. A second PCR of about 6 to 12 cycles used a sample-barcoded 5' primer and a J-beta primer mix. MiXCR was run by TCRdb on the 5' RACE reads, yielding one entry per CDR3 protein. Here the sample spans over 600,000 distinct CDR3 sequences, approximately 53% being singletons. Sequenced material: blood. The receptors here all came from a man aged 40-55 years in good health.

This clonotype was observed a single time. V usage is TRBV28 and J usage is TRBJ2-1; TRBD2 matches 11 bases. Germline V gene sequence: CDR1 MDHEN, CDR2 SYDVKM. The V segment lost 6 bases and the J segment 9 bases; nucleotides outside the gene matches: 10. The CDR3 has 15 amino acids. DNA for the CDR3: TGTGCCAGCAGCCCTACACCTAGCGGGGGGTTTGAGCAGTTCTTC. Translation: CASSPTPSGGFEQFF. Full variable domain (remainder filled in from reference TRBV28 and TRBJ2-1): DVKVTQSSRYLVKRTGEKVFLECVQDMDHENMFWYRQDPGLGLRLIYFSYDVKMKEKGDIPEGYSVSREKKERFSLILESASTNQTSMYLCASSPTPSGGFEQFFGPGTRLTVL.

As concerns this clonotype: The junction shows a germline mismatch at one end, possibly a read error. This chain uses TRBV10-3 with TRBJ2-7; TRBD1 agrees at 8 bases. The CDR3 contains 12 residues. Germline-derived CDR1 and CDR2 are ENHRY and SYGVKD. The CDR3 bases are TGTGCCATCCAGGGGGCTACCTACGAGCGGTACTTC. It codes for CAIQGATYERYF.

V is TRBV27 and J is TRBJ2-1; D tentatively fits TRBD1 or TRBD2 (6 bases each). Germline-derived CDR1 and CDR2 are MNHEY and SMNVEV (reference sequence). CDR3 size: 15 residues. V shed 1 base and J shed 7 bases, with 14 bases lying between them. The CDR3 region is CASSLWARGANEQFF. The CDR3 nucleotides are TGTGCCAGCAGTTTATGGGCTAGGGGGGCGAATGAGCAGTTCTTC.

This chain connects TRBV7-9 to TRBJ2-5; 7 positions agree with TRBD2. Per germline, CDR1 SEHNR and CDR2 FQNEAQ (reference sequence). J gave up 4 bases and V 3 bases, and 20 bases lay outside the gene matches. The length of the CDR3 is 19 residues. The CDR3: CASSFSSVAGSTGGETQYF. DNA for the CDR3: TGTGCCAGCAGCTTTTCGTCGGTAGCGGGTTCTACCGGGGGAGAGACCCAGTACTTC.

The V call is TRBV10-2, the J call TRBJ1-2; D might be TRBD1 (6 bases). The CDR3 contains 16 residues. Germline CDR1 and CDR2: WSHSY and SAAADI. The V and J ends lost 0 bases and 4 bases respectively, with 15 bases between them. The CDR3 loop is CASSESRHREIYGYTF. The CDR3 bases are TGCGCCAGCAGTGAGTCACGGCACAGGGAAATCTATGGCTACACCTTC.

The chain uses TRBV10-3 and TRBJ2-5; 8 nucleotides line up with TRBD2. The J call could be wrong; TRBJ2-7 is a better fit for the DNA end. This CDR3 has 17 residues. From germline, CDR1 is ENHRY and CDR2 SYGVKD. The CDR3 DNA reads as TGTGCCATCAGTGAGTCAACACTAGCGGAGACCTCCTACGAGCAGTACTTC. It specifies CAISESTLAETSYEQYF.

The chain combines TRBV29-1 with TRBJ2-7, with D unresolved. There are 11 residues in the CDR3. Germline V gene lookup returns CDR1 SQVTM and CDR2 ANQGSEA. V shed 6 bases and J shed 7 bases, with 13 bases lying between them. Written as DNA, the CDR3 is TGCAGCGTCCCCACATATAATGAGCAGTACTTC. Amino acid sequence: CSVPTYNEQYF.

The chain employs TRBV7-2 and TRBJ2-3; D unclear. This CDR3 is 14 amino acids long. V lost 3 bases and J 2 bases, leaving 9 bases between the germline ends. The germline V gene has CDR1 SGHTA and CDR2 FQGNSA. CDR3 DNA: TGTGCCAGCAGCTTTCGGCAGGTCACAGATACGCAGTATTTT. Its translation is CASSFRQVTDTQYF.

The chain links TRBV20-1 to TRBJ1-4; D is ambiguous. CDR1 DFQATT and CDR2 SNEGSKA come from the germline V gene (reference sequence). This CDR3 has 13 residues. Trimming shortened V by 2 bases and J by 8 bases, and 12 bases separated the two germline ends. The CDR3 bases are TGCAGTGCTAGACAGCTAATCGTCGAAAAACTGTTTTTT. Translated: CSARQLIVEKLFF.

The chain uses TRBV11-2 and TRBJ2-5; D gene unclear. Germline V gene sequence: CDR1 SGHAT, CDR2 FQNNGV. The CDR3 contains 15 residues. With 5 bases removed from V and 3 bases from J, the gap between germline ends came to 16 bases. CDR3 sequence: CASSDGPLREETQYF. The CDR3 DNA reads TGTGCCAGCAGCGACGGGCCCTTGCGTGAAGAGACCCAGTACTTC.

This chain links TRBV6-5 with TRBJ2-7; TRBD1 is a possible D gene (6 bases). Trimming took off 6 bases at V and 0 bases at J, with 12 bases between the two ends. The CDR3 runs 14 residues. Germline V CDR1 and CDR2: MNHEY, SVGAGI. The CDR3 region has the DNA TGTGCCAGCAGACCGGGACACCTCTCCTACGAGCAGTACTTC. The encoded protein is CASRPGHLSYEQYF.

In DNA, the CDR3 is TGTGCCAGCAGCCCTCGGGGACTGATTACCTACGAGCAGTACTTC. The encoded protein is CASSPRGLITYEQYF. The chain combines TRBV7-2 with TRBJ2-7, with D possibly being TRBD2 (6 bases). This CDR3 spans 15 amino acids. Germline-derived CDR1 and CDR2 are SGHTA and FQGNSA. The V and J ends lost 5 bases and 2 bases respectively, with 16 bases between them.

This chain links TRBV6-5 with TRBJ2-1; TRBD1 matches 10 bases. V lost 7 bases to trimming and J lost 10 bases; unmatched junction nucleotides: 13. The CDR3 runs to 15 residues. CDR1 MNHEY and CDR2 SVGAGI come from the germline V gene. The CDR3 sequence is CASIAPGQGSREQFF. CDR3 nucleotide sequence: TGTGCCAGCATCGCGCCGGGACAGGGGTCCCGCGAGCAGTTCTTC.

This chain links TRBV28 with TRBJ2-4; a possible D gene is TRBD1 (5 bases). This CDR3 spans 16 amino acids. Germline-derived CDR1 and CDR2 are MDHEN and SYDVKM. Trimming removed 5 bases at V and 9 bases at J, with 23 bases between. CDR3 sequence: CASSVAENLKGFIQYF. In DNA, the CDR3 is TGTGCCAGCAGTGTGGCGGAGAATCTCAAGGGGTTCATTCAGTACTTC.

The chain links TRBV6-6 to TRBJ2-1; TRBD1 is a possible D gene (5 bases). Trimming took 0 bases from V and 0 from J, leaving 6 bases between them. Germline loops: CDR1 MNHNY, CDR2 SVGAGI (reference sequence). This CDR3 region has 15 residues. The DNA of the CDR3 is TGTGCCAGCAGTTACTCAGGGGACTCCTACAATGAGCAGTTCTTC. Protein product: CASSYSGDSYNEQFF.

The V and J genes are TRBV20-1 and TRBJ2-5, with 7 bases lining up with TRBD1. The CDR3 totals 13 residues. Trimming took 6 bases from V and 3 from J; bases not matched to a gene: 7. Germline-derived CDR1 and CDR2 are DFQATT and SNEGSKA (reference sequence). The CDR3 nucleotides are TGCAGTGCCGATACCGGGACAGAAGAGACCCAGTACTTC. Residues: CSADTGTEETQYF.

CDR3: CASSVTSGGGDEQFF. CDR3 in DNA: TGTGCCAGCAGCGTAACTAGCGGGGGAGGAGATGAGCAGTTCTTC. This rearrangement joins TRBV7-2 to TRBJ2-1; TRBD2 aligns across 11 bases. After removal of 5 bases from V and 8 bases from J, the junction contained 8 bases not matched to a gene. CDR1 and CDR2 (germline): SGHTA, FQGNSA. The CDR3 extends over 15 amino acids.

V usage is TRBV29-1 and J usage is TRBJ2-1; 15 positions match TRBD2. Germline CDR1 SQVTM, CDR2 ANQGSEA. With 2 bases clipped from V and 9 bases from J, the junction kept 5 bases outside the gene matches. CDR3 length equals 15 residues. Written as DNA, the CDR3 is TGCAGCGTTGAAAGGACTAGCGGGAGGGCCAGTGAGCAGTTCTTC. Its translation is CSVERTSGRASEQFF.

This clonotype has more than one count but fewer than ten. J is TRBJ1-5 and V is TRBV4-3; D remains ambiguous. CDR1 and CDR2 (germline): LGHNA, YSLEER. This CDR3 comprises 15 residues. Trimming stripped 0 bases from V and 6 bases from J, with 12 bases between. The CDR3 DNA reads TGCGCCAGCAGCCAAGATTCTTTTTCGGGTCAGCCCCAGCATTTT. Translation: CASSQDSFSGQPQHF.

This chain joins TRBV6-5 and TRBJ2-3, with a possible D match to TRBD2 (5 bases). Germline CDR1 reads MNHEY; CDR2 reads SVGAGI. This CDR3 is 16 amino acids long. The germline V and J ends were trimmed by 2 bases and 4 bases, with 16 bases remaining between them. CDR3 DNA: TGTGCCAGCAGTTACGGGAGCGTAAGTCCCCCAGATACGCAGTATTTT. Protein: CASSYGSVSPPDTQYF.

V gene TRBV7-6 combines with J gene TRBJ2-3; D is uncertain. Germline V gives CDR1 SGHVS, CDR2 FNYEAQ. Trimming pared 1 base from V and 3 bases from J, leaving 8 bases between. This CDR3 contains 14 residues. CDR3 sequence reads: CASSLGFETDTQYF. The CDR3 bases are TGTGCCAGCAGCTTAGGGTTTGAGACAGATACGCAGTATTTT.

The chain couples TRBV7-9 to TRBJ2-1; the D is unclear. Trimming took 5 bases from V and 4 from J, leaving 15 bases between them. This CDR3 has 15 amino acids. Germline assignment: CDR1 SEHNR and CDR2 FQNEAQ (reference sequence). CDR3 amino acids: CASSPEVLGYNEQFF. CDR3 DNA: TGTGCCAGCAGCCCAGAGGTGCTAGGGTACAATGAGCAGTTCTTC.

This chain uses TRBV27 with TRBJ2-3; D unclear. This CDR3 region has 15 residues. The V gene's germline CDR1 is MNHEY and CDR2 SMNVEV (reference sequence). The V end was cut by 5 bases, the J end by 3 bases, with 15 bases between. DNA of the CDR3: TGTGCCAGCAGTCCACTGGGCCTCAGTACAGATACGCAGTATTTT. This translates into CASSPLGLSTDTQYF.

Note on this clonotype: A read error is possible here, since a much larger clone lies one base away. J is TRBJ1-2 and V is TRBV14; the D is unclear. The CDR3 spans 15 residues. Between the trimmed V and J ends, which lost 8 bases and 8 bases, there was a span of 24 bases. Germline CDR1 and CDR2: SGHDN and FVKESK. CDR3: CASGPTGMSRGGYTF. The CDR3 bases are TGTGCCAGCGGCCCCACCGGGATGTCAAGAGGGGGCTACACCTTC.

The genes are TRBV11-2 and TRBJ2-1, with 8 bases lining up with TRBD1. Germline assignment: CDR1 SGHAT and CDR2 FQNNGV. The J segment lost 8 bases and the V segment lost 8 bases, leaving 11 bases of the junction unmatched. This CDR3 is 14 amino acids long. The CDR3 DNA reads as TGTGCCAGCGCAGGACAGGGTGGTTTTGATGAGCAGTTCTTC. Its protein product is CASAGQGGFDEQFF. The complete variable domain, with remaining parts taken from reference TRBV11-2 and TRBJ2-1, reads EAGVAQSPRYKIIEKRQSVAFWCNPISGHATLYWYQQILGQGPKLLIQFQNNGVVDDSQLPKDRFSAERLKGVDSTLKIQPAKLEDSAVYLCASAGQGGFDEQFFGPGTRLTVL.

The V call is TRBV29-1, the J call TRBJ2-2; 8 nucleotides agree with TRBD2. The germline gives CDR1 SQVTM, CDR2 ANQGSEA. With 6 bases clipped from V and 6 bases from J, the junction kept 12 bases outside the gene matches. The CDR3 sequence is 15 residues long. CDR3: CSVEISGIPAGELFF. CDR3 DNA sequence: TGCAGCGTCGAAATTAGCGGGATCCCGGCCGGGGAGCTGTTTTTT.

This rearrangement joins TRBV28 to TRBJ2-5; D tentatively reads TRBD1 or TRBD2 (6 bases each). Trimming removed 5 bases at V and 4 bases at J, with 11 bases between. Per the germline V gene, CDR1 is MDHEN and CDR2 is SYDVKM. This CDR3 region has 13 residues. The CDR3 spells CASSMGGRETQYF. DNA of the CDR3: TGTGCCAGCAGTATGGGGGGCCGAGAGACCCAGTACTTC.

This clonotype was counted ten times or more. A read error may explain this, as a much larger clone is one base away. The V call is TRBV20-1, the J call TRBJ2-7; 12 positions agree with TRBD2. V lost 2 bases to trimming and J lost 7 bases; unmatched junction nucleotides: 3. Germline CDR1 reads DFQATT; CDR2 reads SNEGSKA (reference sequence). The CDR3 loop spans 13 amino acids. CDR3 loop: CSARTSGRNEQYF. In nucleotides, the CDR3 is TGCAGTGCTAGAACTAGCGGGAGGAATGAGCAGTACTTC.